The 16 T cell receptor beta chains below all came from one sample that was sequenced in a study of T cell responses to AZD1222 COVID-19 vaccine. The method was immunoSEQ multiplex PCR; TCRdb's version includes in-frame clones alone and lacks a portion of them. The sample carries tens of thousands of clones, approximately 90% recorded once. The specimen comprised peripheral blood, sampled 28 days after the second AZD1222 dose. These TCRs come from an adult who received the AZD1222 COVID-19 vaccine.

V and J are TRBV7-9 and TRBJ1-2, with a tentative D call TRBD1 (5 bases). CDR1 is SEHNR, CDR2 FQNEAQ, per germline (reference sequence). Trimming removed 3 bases from V and 8 bases from J, with 19 bases in between. The CDR3 consists of 15 residues. This chain's CDR3 is CASSFPGRSAEGYTF. DNA for the CDR3: TGTGCCAGCAGCTTCCCGGGACGGTCCGCAGAAGGCTACACCTTC.

The rearrangement uses TRBV6-6 and TRBJ2-7, with D unresolved. CDR3 length: 13 amino acids. The V end was cut by 8 bases, the J end by 5 bases, with 16 bases between. Germline V lookup: CDR1 MNHNY, CDR2 SVGAGI (reference sequence). In DNA form, the CDR3 reads TGTGCCAGCCGTGGGGTCAGTCCCCACGAGCAGTACTTC. As protein: CASRGVSPHEQYF.

This chain connects TRBV5-4 to TRBJ1-6; 7 nucleotides align to TRBD1. The V segment lost 4 bases and the J segment 6 bases; nucleotides outside the gene matches: 4. The CDR3 extends over 14 amino acids. The V gene's germline CDR1 is SGHNT and CDR2 YYREEE (reference sequence). CDR3 in amino acids: CASSARGGNSPLHF. The CDR3 coding sequence is TGTGCCAGCAGCGCCAGGGGGGGTAATTCACCCCTCCACTTT. The full variable domain, in which reference TRBV5-4 and TRBJ1-6 provide the parts outside the CDR3, is ETGVTQSPTHLIKTRGQQVTLRCSSQSGHNTVSWYQQALGQGPQFIFQYYREEENGRGNFPPRFSGLQFPNYSSELNVNALELDDSALYLCASSARGGNSPLHFGNGTRLTVT.

The chain carries TRBV4-3 and TRBJ1-1; 7 positions match TRBD1. The CDR3 totals 14 residues. Germline-derived CDR1 and CDR2 are LGHNA and YSLEER. The V gene end was trimmed by 0 bases and the J gene end by 4 bases; junction bases not matched to a gene: 2. This CDR3 is CASSQEEGATEAFF. DNA of the CDR3: TGCGCCAGCAGCCAAGAGGAGGGGGCCACTGAAGCTTTCTTT.

The CDR3 DNA is TGTGCCAGCAGCGTACTAGCGGGAGTTTTAGATACGCAGTATTTT. Amino acid sequence: CASSVLAGVLDTQYF. This rearrangement joins TRBV9 to TRBJ2-3, with TRBD2 identical over 10 bases. The CDR3 length is 15 residues. Germline V CDR1 and CDR2: SGDLS, YYNGEE. Trimming removed 1 base from V and 5 bases from J; junction bases left unmatched: 4.

The rearrangement uses TRBV5-8 and TRBJ2-7; D is unclear. The length of the CDR3 is 11 residues. Looked up from germline, CDR1 is SGHTS and CDR2 is YDEGEE. Trimming took 3 bases from V and 2 from J, leaving 3 bases between them. CDR3 in DNA: TGTGCCAGCAGCTCGCCCTACGAGCAGTACTTC. Encoded protein: CASSSPYEQYF.

The chain employs TRBV28 and TRBJ2-7, with D possibly matching TRBD1 (6 bases). Trimming removed 3 bases from V and 3 bases from J, with 18 bases in between. The CDR3 has 16 amino acids. CDR1 and CDR2 (germline): MDHEN, SYDVKM. Here the CDR3 reads CASSFGRTDASYEQYF. CDR3 bases: TGTGCCAGCAGTTTCGGGCGGACAGACGCTAGCTACGAGCAGTACTTC. The whole variable domain, remainder taken from reference TRBV28 and TRBJ2-7, is DVKVTQSSRYLVKRTGEKVFLECVQDMDHENMFWYRQDPGLGLRLIYFSYDVKMKEKGDIPEGYSVSREKKERFSLILESASTNQTSMYLCASSFGRTDASYEQYFGPGTRLTVT.

The rearrangement uses TRBV7-3 and TRBJ2-2; 7 bases match TRBD2. The V segment lost 1 base and the J segment 6 bases; nucleotides outside the gene matches: 5. CDR3 length: 15 residues. Germline CDR1 is SGHTA and CDR2 is FQGTGA. The CDR3 coding sequence is TGTGCCAGCAGCTTAAATTTGGCGGGGGCCGGGGAGCTGTTTTTT. Translating gives CASSLNLAGAGELFF.

In this sample, this clone turned up once. Its ends do not fully match the called genes, so a read error is possible. The V gene is TRBV5-1, the J gene TRBJ2-1; tentative D call: TRBD1 (6 bases). This CDR3 is built from 13 residues. The germline CDR1 and CDR2 sequences are SGHRS and YFSETQ. The CDR3 region is CASSLDGGRLSVF. The CDR3, as DNA: TGCGCCAGCAGCTTGGATGGGGGCCGCTTATCGGTCTTC. Supplemented by reference TRBV5-1 and TRBJ2-1, the full variable domain reads KAGVTQTPRYLIKTRGQQVTLSCSPISGHRSVSWYQQTPGQGLQFLFEYFSETQRNKGNFPGRFSGRQFSNSRSEMNVSTLELGDSALYLCASSLDGGRLSVFGPGTRLTVL.

The chain combines TRBV6-5 with TRBJ1-1, with 8 bases matching TRBD1. The germline V gene encodes CDR1 MNHEY and CDR2 SVGAGI. The CDR3 is made up of 11 amino acids. The J segment lost 8 bases and the V segment lost 7 bases, leaving 3 bases of the junction unmatched. The CDR3 nucleotides are TGTGCCAGCATGAGACAGGGGGAAGCTTTCTTT. It translates to CASMRQGEAFF.

This chain connects TRBV5-1 to TRBJ2-7; perhaps TRBD1 as D (6 bases). Germline V gene data show CDR1 as SGHRS and CDR2 as YFSETQ. V was clipped by 4 bases and J by 0 bases, with 11 bases between them. The CDR3 loop spans 14 amino acids. CDR3 protein: CASSPKQGSYEQYF. CDR3 in DNA: TGCGCCAGCAGCCCGAAACAGGGCTCCTACGAGCAGTACTTC.

A single count supports this clone. The gene calls are TRBV18 and TRBJ2-2; tentatively, D is TRBD1 (5 bases). In germline, CDR1 is KGHSH, CDR2 LQKENI. The CDR3 has 15 residues. The V gene lost 1 base and the J gene lost 3 bases, with 9 bases spanning the gap. For the CDR3, the DNA is TGTGCCAGCTCACCACGTCAGGGCGACACCGGGGAGCTGTTTTTT. Translating it yields CASSPRQGDTGELFF.

The rearrangement uses TRBV21-1 and TRBJ1-5. TRBV21-1 is marked as a pseudogene. The CDR3 contains 18 residues. The chain's CDR3 is CASSKLGFRHHSNQPQHF. CDR3 DNA: TGTGCCAGCAGCAAATTAGGGTTTAGACACCATAGCAATCAGCCCCAGCATTTT.

This clone appeared a few times. This CDR3 is also generated by other DNA sequences in the sample. CDR3 residues: CSARDQETQYF. CDR3 bases: TGCAGTGCTAGAGACCAAGAGACCCAGTACTTC. The V and J genes are TRBV20-1 and TRBJ2-5, with unresolved D. Germline CDR1 and CDR2: DFQATT and SNEGSKA (reference sequence). This CDR3 has 11 residues. V lost 0 bases to trimming and J lost 1 base, with 0 bases between them.

V and J are TRBV4-2 and TRBJ1-5; the D gene is possibly TRBD1 (6 bases). Germline V gene data show CDR1 as LGHNA and CDR2 as YNFKEQ. This CDR3 is built from 15 residues. The V gene lost 0 bases and the J gene lost 3 bases, with 9 bases spanning the gap. CDR3 bases: TGTGCCAGCAGCCAAGATTGGACAGTCAATCAGCCCCAGCATTTT. Its translation: CASSQDWTVNQPQHF.

CDR3 region: CASLPGQSSYNEQFF. CDR3 DNA sequence: TGTGCCAGCCTTCCGGGACAGAGCTCCTACAATGAGCAGTTCTTC. The genes are TRBV19 and TRBJ2-1; 7 bases map to TRBD1. Trimming took 9 bases from V and 0 from J; bases not matched to a gene: 8. From germline, CDR1 is LNHDA and CDR2 SQIVND (reference sequence). This CDR3 comprises 15 residues.